The text below deals with one TCR beta chain. Its antigen remains unidentified. The PCR contained 60 Vbeta and 13 Jbeta primers. Assay used: immunoSEQ multiplex PCR; TCRdb lists only in-frame clones, some missing. The sample is made up of just under 90,000 clones, and the top ten hold around 5% of it. From germline, CDR1 is MNHEY and CDR2 SMNVEV (reference sequence). The CDR3 has 16 residues. Between the trimmed V and J ends, which lost 5 bases and 0 bases, there was a span of 14 bases. The donors were healthy bone marrow donors. These data are taken from a study of cytomegalovirus exposure and HLA in healthy donors. General study results and limits: After further analysis at a later stage, 16,951 TCR beta sequences were associated with HLA alleles at 0.05 false discovery rate. Analysis performed later showed TCR beta chains linked to HLA being more clonally expanded than equally common others. Associated with cytomegalovirus, according to the listing, were 150 to 200 TCR beta chains.

The TCR originated in a girl aged 10-17 years in good health and CMV-seropositive. The source material was PBMCs. The chain joins TRBV27 to TRBJ1-5, with D perhaps matching TRBD1 (5 bases). CDR3: CASSPLTGHSNQPQHF. For the CDR3, the DNA is TGTGCCAGCAGTCCGCTCACAGGCCATAGCAATCAGCCCCAGCATTTT.